The rows below give T cell receptor beta chains drawn from one sample of a study of T cell repertoires in cytomegalovirus infection. MiXCR, applied by TCRdb to the reads, yields one record per CDR3 protein. The data show 150,000 to 200,000 distinct CDR3 sequences, 15% to 20% seen once. Source material: CD8+ T cells from PBMCs. The receptors here all came from a human donor in good health (CMV status not recorded). Some clones in this sample may be carry-over from other donors' samples. Each CDR3 is given with its conserved first and last residue. The D gene is left open where the match is weak. Clone size is not always given. Where it is, it says once, few, many or a class for expanded clones.

.	TRBJ2-2	TRBV6-2/TRBV6-3	.	CASSFERSRGGTGELFF	TGTGCCAGCAGTTTCGAAAGGTCAAGAGGGGGAACCGGGGAGCTGTTTTTT
.	TRBJ1-1	TRBV7-9	large	CASSTDRVAEAFF	TGTGCCAGCAGCACGGACAGAGTCGCTGAAGCTTTCTTT
.	TRBJ2-3	TRBV12-3/TRBV12-4	few	CASSRTGSTDTQYF	TGTGCCAGCAGTCGCACCGGGAGCACAGATACGCAGTATTTT
.	TRBJ2-1	TRBV5-1	.	CASSLKVYNEQFF	TGCGCCAGCAGCTTGAAAGTATACAATGAGCAGTTCTTC
.	TRBJ2-7	TRBV11-2	.	CASSRTGYEQYF	TGTGCCAGCAGCAGGACTGGCTACGAGCAGTACTTC
.	TRBJ1-5	TRBV7-8	few	CASSKWGGGNQPQHF	TGTGCCAGCAGCAAATGGGGTGGCGGCAATCAGCCCCAGCATTTT
TRBD2	TRBJ2-1	TRBV11-2	few	CASSFFGLADNEQFF	TGTGCCAGCAGCTTCTTCGGACTAGCGGACAATGAGCAGTTCTTC
.	TRBJ1-1	TRBV14	few	CASSQPPGAEAFF	TGTGCCAGCAGCCAGCCCCCGGGGGCTGAAGCTTTCTTT
.	TRBJ2-7	TRBV20-1	few	CSAFRLILGYEQYF	TGCAGTGCCTTCCGACTAATACTGGGGTACGAGCAGTACTTC
.	TRBJ1-1	TRBV6-2/TRBV6-3	.	CASSPRLDGSTEAFF	TGTGCCAGCAGTCCCCGACTGGACGGATCCACTGAAGCTTTCTTT
.	TRBJ1-2	TRBV11-1	.	CASSQGRLGGYTF	TGTGCCAGCAGCCAGGGACGGCTCGGAGGCTACACCTTC
TRBD2	TRBJ2-5	TRBV20-1	.	CSARDAGLAGEETQYF	TGCAGTGCTAGGGACGCGGGACTAGCGGGGGAGGAGACCCAGTACTTC
.	TRBJ2-1	TRBV7-9	few	CASRYQGRALDNEQFF	TGTGCCAGCAGATACCAGGGCCGGGCCTTGGACAATGAGCAGTTCTTC
.	TRBJ1-1	TRBV7-6	.	CASSPSRERKNTEAFF	TGTGCCAGCAGCCCATCCCGGGAAAGAAAGAACACTGAAGCTTTCTTT
.	TRBJ2-1	TRBV14	.	CASSQDRRRTAYNEQFF	TGTGCCAGCAGCCAAGATCGTCGGAGGACGGCCTACAATGAGCAGTTCTTC
TRBD2	TRBJ2-2	TRBV29-1	.	CSVWDYLTGELFF	TGCAGCGTCTGGGACTACCTAACGGGGGAGCTGTTTTTT
.	TRBJ2-7	TRBV7-9	few	CASSFTGSYEQYF	TGTGCCAGCAGCTTCACAGGGAGCTACGAGCAGTACTTC
.	TRBJ2-7	TRBV12-3/TRBV12-4	.	CASSFRGADEQYF	TGTGCCAGCAGTTTCAGGGGCGCGGACGAGCAGTACTTC
.	TRBJ1-1	TRBV20-1	.	CSARAGNTEAFF	TGCAGTGCTAGAGCCGGGAACACTGAAGCTTTCTTT
TRBD1	TRBJ2-7	TRBV6-1	.	CASSELDRARYEQYF	TGTGCCAGCAGTGAACTTGACAGGGCAAGGTACGAGCAGTACTTC
.	TRBJ1-1	TRBV7-2	.	CASRKGRNTEAFF	TGTGCCAGCAGAAAAGGGAGGAACACTGAAGCTTTCTTT
TRBD2	TRBJ2-1	TRBV2	.	CAGGDNPNNEQFF	TGTGCGGGGGGGGATAACCCCAACAATGAGCAGTTCTTC
.	TRBJ1-3	TRBV28	.	CACIDLRGTIYF	TGTGCCTGCATTGATCTTCGGGGCACCATATATTTT
.	TRBJ1-6	TRBV4-1	few	CASSQDLGRANSPLHF	TGCGCCAGCAGCCAAGATCTCGGGAGGGCAAATTCACCCCTCCACTTT
.	TRBJ1-5	TRBV28	.	CASRSSLPQHF	TGTGCCAGCAGATCCAGTTTGCCCCAGCATTTT
.	TRBJ2-7	TRBV28	few	CASSPLGNRVGYEQYF	TGTGCCAGCAGTCCCCTTGGCAACAGGGTAGGATACGAGCAGTACTTC
.	TRBJ2-3	TRBV2	.	CASSELRAATDTQYF	TGTGCCAGCAGTGAGCTTAGAGCGGCGACAGATACGCAGTATTTT
.	TRBJ2-7	TRBV27	few	CASGQAPLYEQYF	TGTGCCAGCGGGCAAGCTCCCCTCTACGAGCAGTACTTC
TRBD1	TRBJ2-6	TRBV6-2/TRBV6-3	.	CASSYEVTGEAGANVLTF	TGTGCCAGCAGTTACGAGGTGACAGGGGAGGCAGGGGCCAACGTCCTGACTTTC
TRBD1	TRBJ2-1	TRBV7-2	few	CASSPWTGEGYEQFF	TGTGCCAGCAGCCCCTGGACAGGGGAAGGCTATGAGCAGTTCTTC
.	TRBJ1-4	TRBV6-6	.	CASSYSIEKLFF	TGTGCCAGCAGTTACTCTATTGAAAAACTGTTTTTT
.	TRBJ2-7	TRBV29-1	.	CSVEHSAYEQYF	TGCAGCGTTGAACATTCAGCCTACGAGCAGTACTTC
.	TRBJ2-1	TRBV6-5	.	CASSYSESNFLVHNEQFF	TGTGCCAGCAGTTACTCGGAATCGAATTTTTTGGTGCACAATGAGCAGTTCTTC
.	TRBJ2-1	TRBV4-1	few	CASSLSGPDSYNEQFF	TGCGCCAGCAGCCTAAGCGGCCCGGACAGTTACAATGAGCAGTTCTTC
TRBD2	TRBJ2-5	TRBV7-3	few	CASSLTSGPRETQYF	TGTGCCAGCAGCTTAACTAGCGGGCCTAGAGAGACCCAGTACTTC
TRBD1	TRBJ1-1	TRBV7-2	few	CASSYGQGYGNTEAFF	TGTGCCAGCAGCTACGGACAGGGGTACGGAAACACTGAAGCTTTCTTT
TRBD2	TRBJ2-5	TRBV7-2	.	CASSWNAGGRETQYF	TGTGCCAGCAGCTGGAATGCGGGAGGGCGAGAGACCCAGTACTTC
TRBD2	TRBJ2-7	TRBV7-2	few	CASSPGTSGTSYEQYF	TGTGCCAGCAGCCCCGGGACTAGCGGGACCTCCTACGAGCAGTACTTC
.	TRBJ2-1	TRBV19	.	CASSPSLGNNEQFF	TGTGCCAGTAGTCCATCTCTAGGAAACAATGAGCAGTTCTTC
TRBD1	TRBJ2-3	TRBV28	.	CASSVRTGGFVDTQYF	TGTGCCAGCAGTGTCAGGACAGGGGGCTTCGTAGACACGCAGTATTTT
.	TRBJ2-1	TRBV7-3	few	CASSPPSSRFTEQFF	TGTGCCAGCAGCCCTCCTTCAAGCCGTTTCACTGAGCAGTTCTTC
TRBD1	TRBJ2-1	TRBV24-1	few	CATSETGDVDEQFF	TGTGCCACCAGTGAGACAGGGGATGTGGATGAGCAGTTCTTC